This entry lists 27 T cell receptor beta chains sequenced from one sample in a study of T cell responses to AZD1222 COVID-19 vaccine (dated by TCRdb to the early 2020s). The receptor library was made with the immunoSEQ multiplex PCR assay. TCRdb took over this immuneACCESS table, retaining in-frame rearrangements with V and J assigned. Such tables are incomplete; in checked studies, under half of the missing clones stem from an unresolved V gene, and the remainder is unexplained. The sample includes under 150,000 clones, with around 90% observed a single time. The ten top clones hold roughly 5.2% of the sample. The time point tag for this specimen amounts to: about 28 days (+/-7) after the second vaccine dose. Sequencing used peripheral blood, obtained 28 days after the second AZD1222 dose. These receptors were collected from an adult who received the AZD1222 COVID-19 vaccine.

The CDR3 DNA is TGCGCCAGCAGCTTTCGGAGTAATGGGGACGAGCAGTACTTC. Its protein product is CASSFRSNGDEQYF. The J gene is TRBJ2-7, the V gene TRBV5-1; D unresolved. The length of the CDR3 is 14 residues. Germline V gene sequence: CDR1 SGHRS, CDR2 YFSETQ. Trimming left V 2 bases short and J 5 bases short, with 14 bases between. Using reference TRBV5-1 and TRBJ2-7 for the parts outside the CDR3, the full variable domain is KAGVTQTPRYLIKTRGQQVTLSCSPISGHRSVSWYQQTPGQGLQFLFEYFSETQRNKGNFPGRFSGRQFSNSRSEMNVSTLELGDSALYLCASSFRSNGDEQYFGPGTRLTVT.

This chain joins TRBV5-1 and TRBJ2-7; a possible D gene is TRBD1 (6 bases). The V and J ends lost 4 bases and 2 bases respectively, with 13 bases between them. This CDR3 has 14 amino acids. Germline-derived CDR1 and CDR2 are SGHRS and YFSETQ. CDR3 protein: CASSTGQNPYEQYF. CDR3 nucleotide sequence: TGCGCCAGCAGCACCGGACAGAACCCCTACGAGCAGTACTTC.

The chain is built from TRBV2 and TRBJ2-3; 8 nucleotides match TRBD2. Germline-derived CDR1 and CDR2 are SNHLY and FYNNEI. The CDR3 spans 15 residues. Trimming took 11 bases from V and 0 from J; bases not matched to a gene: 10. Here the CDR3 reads CADARGGVSTDTQYF. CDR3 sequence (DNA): TGTGCCGACGCCCGGGGGGGAGTGAGCACAGATACGCAGTATTTT.

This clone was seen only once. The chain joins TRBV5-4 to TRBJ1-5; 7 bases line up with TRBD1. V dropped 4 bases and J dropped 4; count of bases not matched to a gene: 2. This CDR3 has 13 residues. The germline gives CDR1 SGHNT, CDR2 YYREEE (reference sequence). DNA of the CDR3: TGTGCCAGCAGCCCGGACAGGAATCAGCCCCAGCATTTT. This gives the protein CASSPDRNQPQHF.

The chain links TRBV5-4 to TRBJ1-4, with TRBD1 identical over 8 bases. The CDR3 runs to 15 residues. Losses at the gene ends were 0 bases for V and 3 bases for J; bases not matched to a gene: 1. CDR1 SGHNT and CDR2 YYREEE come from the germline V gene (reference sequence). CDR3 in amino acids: CASSLGTGSNEKLFF. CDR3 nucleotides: TGTGCCAGCAGCTTGGGGACAGGGTCTAATGAAAAACTGTTTTTT.

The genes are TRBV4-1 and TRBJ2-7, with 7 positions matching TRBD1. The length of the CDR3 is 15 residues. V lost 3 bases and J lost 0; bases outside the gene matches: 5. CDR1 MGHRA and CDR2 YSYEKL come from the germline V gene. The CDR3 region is CASSHTRGFSYEQYF. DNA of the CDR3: TGCGCCAGCAGCCACACCAGGGGGTTCTCCTACGAGCAGTACTTC.

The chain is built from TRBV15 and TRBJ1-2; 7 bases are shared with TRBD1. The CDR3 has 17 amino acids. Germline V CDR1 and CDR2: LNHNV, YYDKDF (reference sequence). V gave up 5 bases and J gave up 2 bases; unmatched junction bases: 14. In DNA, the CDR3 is TGTGCCACCAGCGGGGGGGGGACAGAGAGATTCAACTATGGCTACACCTTC. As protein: CATSGGGTERFNYGYTF.

The CDR3 spells CASSPRGGPYEQYF. The CDR3 DNA is TGTGCCAGCAGTCCCCGGGGGGGACCCTACGAGCAGTACTTC. V is TRBV28 and J is TRBJ2-7; 8 positions agree with TRBD2. This CDR3 is 14 amino acids long. The junction had 5 bases not matched to a gene; V was cut back by 5 bases and J by 2 bases. CDR1 is MDHEN and CDR2 is SYDVKM in the germline V gene.

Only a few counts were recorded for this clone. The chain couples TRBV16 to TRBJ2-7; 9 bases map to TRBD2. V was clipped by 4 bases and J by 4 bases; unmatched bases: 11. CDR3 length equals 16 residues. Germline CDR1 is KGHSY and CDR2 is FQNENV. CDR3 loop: CASSPGSASGDYEQYF. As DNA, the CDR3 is TGTGCCAGCAGCCCTGGAAGTGCTAGCGGGGATTACGAGCAGTACTTC. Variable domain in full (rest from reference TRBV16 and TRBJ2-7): GEEVAQTPKHLVRGEGQKAKLYCAPIKGHSYVFWYQQVLKNEFKFLISFQNENVFDETGMPKERFSAKCLPNSPCSLEIQATKLEDSAVYFCASSPGSASGDYEQYFGPGTRLTVT.

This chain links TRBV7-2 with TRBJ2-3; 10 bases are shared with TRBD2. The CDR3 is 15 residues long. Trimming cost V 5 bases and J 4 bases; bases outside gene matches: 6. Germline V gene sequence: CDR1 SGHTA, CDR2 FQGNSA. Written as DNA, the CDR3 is TGTGCCAGCAGCCCTGGGCTAGCGGGAGCAGATACGCAGTATTTT. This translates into CASSPGLAGADTQYF.

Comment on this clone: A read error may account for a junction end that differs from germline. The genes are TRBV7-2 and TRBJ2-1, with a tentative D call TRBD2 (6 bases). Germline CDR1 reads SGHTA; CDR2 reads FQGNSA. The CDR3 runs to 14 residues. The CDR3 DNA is TGTGCCAGCACCCTAAAGCCCACTTCCGGACTAAGGCTCTTC. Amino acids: CASTLKPTSGLRLF.

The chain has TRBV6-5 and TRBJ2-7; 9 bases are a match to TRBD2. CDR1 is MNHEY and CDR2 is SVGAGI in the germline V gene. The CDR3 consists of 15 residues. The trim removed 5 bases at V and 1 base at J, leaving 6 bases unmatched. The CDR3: CASSRSGRGSYEQYF. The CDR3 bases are TGTGCCAGCAGTCGTAGCGGGAGAGGTTCCTACGAGCAGTACTTC.

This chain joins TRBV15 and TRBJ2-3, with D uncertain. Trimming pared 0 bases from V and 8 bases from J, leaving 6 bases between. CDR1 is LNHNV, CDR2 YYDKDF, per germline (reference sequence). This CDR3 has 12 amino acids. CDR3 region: CATSRDRGTQYF. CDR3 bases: TGTGCCACCAGCAGAGATCGCGGTACGCAGTATTTT.

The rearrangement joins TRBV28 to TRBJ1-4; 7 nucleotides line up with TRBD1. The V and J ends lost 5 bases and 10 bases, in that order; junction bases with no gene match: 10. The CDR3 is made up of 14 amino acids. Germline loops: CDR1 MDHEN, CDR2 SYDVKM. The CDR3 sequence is CASSTSGTEGKLFF. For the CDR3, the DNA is TGTGCCAGCAGTACCTCCGGGACAGAGGGAAAACTGTTTTTT.

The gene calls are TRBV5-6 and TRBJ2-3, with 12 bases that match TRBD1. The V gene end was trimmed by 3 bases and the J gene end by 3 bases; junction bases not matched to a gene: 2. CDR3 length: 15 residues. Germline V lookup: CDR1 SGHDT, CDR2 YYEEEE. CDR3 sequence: CASSWDRGLTDTQYF. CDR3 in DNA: TGTGCCAGCAGCTGGGACAGGGGGCTTACAGATACGCAGTATTTT.

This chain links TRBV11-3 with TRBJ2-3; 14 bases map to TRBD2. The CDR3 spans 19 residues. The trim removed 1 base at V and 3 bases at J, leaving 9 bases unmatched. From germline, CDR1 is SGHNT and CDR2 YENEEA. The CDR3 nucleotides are TGTGCCAGCAGCTTAGGGGCTTGGGGACTAGCGGGAGAAACAGATACGCAGTATTTT. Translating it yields CASSLGAWGLAGETDTQYF.

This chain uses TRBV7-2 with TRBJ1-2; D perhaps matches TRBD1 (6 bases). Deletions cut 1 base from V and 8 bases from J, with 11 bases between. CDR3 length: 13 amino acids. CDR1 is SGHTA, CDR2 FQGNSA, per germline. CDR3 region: CASSLETGGGYTF. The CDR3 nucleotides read TGTGCCAGCAGCTTAGAGACAGGCGGGGGCTACACCTTC.

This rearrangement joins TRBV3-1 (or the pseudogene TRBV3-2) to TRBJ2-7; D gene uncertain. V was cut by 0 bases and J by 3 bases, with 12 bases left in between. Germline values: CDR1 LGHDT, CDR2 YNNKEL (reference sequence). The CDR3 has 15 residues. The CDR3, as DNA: TGTGCCAGCAGCCAAGACTCCGGCAGATTCTACGAGCAGTACTTC. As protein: CASSQDSGRFYEQYF.

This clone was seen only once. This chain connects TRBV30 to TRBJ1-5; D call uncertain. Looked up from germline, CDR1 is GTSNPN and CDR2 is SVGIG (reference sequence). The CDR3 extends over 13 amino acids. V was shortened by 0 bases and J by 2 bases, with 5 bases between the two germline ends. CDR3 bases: TGTGCCTGGAGTGTGGCCCGCAATCAGCCCCAGCATTTT. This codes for CAWSVARNQPQHF. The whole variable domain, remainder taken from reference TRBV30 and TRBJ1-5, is SQTIHQWPATLVQPVGSPLSLECTVEGTSNPNLYWYRQAAGRGLQLLFYSVGIGQISSEVPQNLSASRPQDRQFILSSKKLLLSDSGFYLCAWSVARNQPQHFGDGTRLSIL.

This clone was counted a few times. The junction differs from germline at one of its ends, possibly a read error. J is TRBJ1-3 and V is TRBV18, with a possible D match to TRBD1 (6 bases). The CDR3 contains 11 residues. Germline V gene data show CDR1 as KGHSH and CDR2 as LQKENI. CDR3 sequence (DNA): TGTGCCAGCTCACCGGGACAAGCGTTTCGTTTT. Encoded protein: CASSPGQAFRF.

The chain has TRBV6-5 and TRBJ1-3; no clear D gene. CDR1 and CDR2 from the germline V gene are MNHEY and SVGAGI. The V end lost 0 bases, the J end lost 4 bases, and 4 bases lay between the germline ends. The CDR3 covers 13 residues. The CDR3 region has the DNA TGTGCCAGCAGTTACTCGGCGGGAAACACCATATATTTT. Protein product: CASSYSAGNTIYF.

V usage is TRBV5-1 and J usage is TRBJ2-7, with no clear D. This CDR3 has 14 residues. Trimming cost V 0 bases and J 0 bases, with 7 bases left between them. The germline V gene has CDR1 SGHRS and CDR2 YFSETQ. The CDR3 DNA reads TGCGCCAGCAGCTTGGGGCAGGTCTCCTACGAGCAGTACTTC. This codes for CASSLGQVSYEQYF.

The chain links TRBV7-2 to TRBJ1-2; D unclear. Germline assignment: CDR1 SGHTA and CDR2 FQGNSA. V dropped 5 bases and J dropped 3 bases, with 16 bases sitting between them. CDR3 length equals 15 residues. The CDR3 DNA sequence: TGTGCCAGCAGCCCCGTTGAGCGGCTGTACTATGGCTACACCTTC. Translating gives CASSPVERLYYGYTF.

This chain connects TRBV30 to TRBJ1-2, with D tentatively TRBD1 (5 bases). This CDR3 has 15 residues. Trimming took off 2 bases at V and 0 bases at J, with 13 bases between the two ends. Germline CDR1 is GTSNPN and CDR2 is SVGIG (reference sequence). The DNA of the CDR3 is TGTGCCTGGAGTATTAAGCAGGGAGCTAACTATGGCTACACCTTC. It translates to CAWSIKQGANYGYTF.

The CDR3: CASSPPGGTGSTEAFF. The CDR3 DNA reads as TGTGCCAGCAGCCCACCTGGGGGGACAGGGTCCACTGAAGCTTTCTTT. The gene calls are TRBV3-1 (or the pseudogene TRBV3-2) and TRBJ1-1; 9 nucleotides line up with TRBD1. The CDR3 is 16 residues long. Germline CDR1 and CDR2: LGHDT and YNNKEL (reference sequence). V trimming: 4 bases; J trimming: 4 bases; junction bases outside the gene matches: 10.

CDR3 sequence (DNA): TGCGCCAGCAGCCTTACCCGGGAGGCTGAGCAGTTCTTC. Its translation is CASSLTREAEQFF. The V gene is TRBV5-1, the J gene TRBJ2-1, with 7 bases matching TRBD2. Trimming took 4 bases from V and 9 from J; bases not matched to a gene: 7. Germline CDR1 and CDR2: SGHRS and YFSETQ. The CDR3 is 13 residues long.

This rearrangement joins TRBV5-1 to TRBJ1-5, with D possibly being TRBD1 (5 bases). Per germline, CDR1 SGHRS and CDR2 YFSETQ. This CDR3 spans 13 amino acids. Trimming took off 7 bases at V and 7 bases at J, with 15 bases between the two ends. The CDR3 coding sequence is TGCGCCAGCTCCGGCGGGGGAGGACAGCCCCAGCATTTT. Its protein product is CASSGGGGQPQHF.